The next 6 T cell receptor beta chains were all read from a single sample in a study of early T cells in non-severe SARS-CoV-2 infection. TCRdb used MiXCR to reprocess the 5' RACE reads, holding one entry per CDR3 protein. The repertoire holds tens of thousands of distinct CDR3 sequences, with 5.5% to 6.5% as singletons. Sequenced input: whole blood. These receptors were obtained from an adult who was a healthcare worker with PCR-confirmed SARS-CoV-2 infection or an uninfected control (not recorded which).

Details on this clonotype: Given a much more abundant clone one base away, this may be a read error. The genes are TRBV28 and TRBJ1-2; D uncertain. Trimming pared 3 bases from V and 8 bases from J, leaving 16 bases between. The germline V gene has CDR1 MDHEN and CDR2 SYDVKM. The CDR3 sequence is 14 residues long. The chain's CDR3 is CASSFTVDLRGYTF. The CDR3 region has the DNA TGTGCCAGCAGTTTTACAGTGGACTTGAGGGGCTACACCTTC.

This clonotype was seen repeatedly, ten times or more. V gene TRBV19 combines with J gene TRBJ2-2; a weak D match, TRBD2 (5 bases). The CDR3 is 13 amino acids. Germline V gene data show CDR1 as LNHDA and CDR2 as SQIVND (reference sequence). V was cut by 5 bases and J by 5 bases, with 9 bases left in between. The CDR3 is CASSSDLTGELFF. Written as DNA, the CDR3 is TGTGCCAGTAGTTCGGACTTGACCGGGGAGCTGTTTTTT.

This clonotype was counted many times. The chain joins TRBV4-3 to TRBJ2-5, with 8 bases identical to TRBD2. J gave up 4 bases and V 0 bases, and 4 bases lay outside the gene matches. From germline, CDR1 is LGHNA and CDR2 YSLEER. CDR3 length: 15 amino acids. The CDR3 loop is CASSQDPGLVETQYF. In DNA, the CDR3 is TGCGCCAGCAGCCAAGATCCGGGACTAGTAGAGACCCAGTACTTC.

In its sample, this clonotype was seen many times. The chain carries TRBV7-2 and TRBJ2-3; tentative D call: TRBD2 (5 bases). The V gene's germline CDR1 is SGHTA and CDR2 FQGNSA. The CDR3 loop spans 13 amino acids. V was pared by 2 bases and J by 10 bases, with 13 bases between. CDR3 sequence: CASSLSFGNPQYF. The CDR3 DNA reads TGTGCCAGCAGCTTATCTTTCGGGAACCCGCAGTATTTT. Using reference TRBV7-2 and TRBJ2-3 for the parts outside the CDR3, the full variable domain is GAGVSQSPSNKVTEKGKDVELRCDPISGHTALYWYRQSLGQGLEFLIYFQGNSAPDKSGLPSDRFSAERTGGSVSTLTIQRTQQEDSAVYLCASSLSFGNPQYFGPGTRLTVL.

This clonotype was detected only a few times. V gene TRBV18 combines with J gene TRBJ2-7, with D possibly being TRBD1 (5 bases). V was shortened by 6 bases and J by 4 bases, with 16 bases between the two germline ends. Germline values: CDR1 KGHSH, CDR2 LQKENI. There are 14 residues in the CDR3. CDR3 region: CASSEGVRAYEQYF. As DNA, the CDR3 is TGTGCCAGCTCCGAAGGGGTTAGAGCGTACGAGCAGTACTTC.

In its sample, this clonotype was seen a few times. The V call is TRBV29-1, the J call TRBJ2-7, with TRBD2 matching over 7 bases. CDR3 size: 16 residues. CDR1 is SQVTM and CDR2 is ANQGSEA in the germline V gene. V gave up 0 bases and J gave up 2 bases; unmatched junction bases: 10. The CDR3 nucleotides read TGCAGCGTTGAAGATCATTCGCGGGAGAGCACCTACGAGCAGTACTTC. Its translation: CSVEDHSRESTYEQYF.